This T cell receptor (beta chain) derives from a study of blood T cells in healthy people across ages. Study-level results: The diversity estimates, figures obtained from one million T cells, were considered underestimates.

This clonotype was counted a few times. What it binds is not known. Each donor was a healthy Caucasian individual from Russia, aged 6 to 90. Alongside a J-beta primer mix, a sample-barcoded 5' primer served in a second PCR lasting about 7 to 12 cycles. TCRdb passed the 5' RACE reads through MiXCR, listing each CDR3 protein once. The repertoire holds 540,000 or so distinct CDR3 sequences, with around half as singletons. The CDR3 loop spans 14 amino acids. Deletions cut 3 bases from V and 4 bases from J, with 12 bases between. CDR1 SGHAT and CDR2 FQNNGV come from the germline V gene. J is TRBJ2-5 and V is TRBV11-2; D gene uncertain. Sequenced: blood. This receptor was obtained from a man older than 75 in good health. The CDR3 reads CASSFPGHGETQYF. In nucleotides, the CDR3 is TGTGCCAGCAGCTTCCCTGGCCATGGAGAGACCCAGTACTTC.